This T cell receptor beta chain was recovered during a study of T cell responses to AZD1222 COVID-19 vaccine. Using immunoSEQ multiplex PCR, the repertoire was profiled, and TCRdb retains in-frame clones only, with some absent. The data show about 140,000 clones, 85% to 95% seen once. There are 16 residues in the CDR3. The V end lost 0 bases, the J end lost 5 bases, and 16 bases lay between the germline ends. Germline CDR1 and CDR2: LGHNA and YNFKEQ. The V gene is TRBV4-2, the J gene TRBJ1-1; maybe TRBD1 (6 bases). The material was peripheral blood, obtained on day 0 of AZD1222 vaccination. The TCR comes from an adult in good health. This CDR3 is CASSQDTGNAKTEAFF. CDR3 in DNA: TGTGCCAGCAGCCAAGACACAGGGAACGCGAAAACTGAAGCTTTCTTT.